This T cell receptor (beta chain) appears in the sequencing data of a study of early T cells in non-severe SARS-CoV-2 infection. TCRdb analysed the 5' RACE reads with MiXCR anew, one entry per CDR3 protein. Here the sample spans approximately 60,000 distinct CDR3 sequences, less than 9.5% being singletons. CDR1 MNHEY and CDR2 SVGEGT come from the germline V gene. The CDR3 is 14 residues long. Trimming removed 4 bases from V and 0 bases from J, with 9 bases in between. This clonotype was picked up many times. The source is an adult who was a healthcare worker with PCR-confirmed SARS-CoV-2 infection or an uninfected control (not recorded which). The rearrangement links TRBV6-2 or TRBV6-3 to TRBJ2-5; D gene uncertain. The source was whole blood, collected at baseline. The CDR3 DNA follows: TGTGCCAGCAGTTCGGTCAGCTACCAAGAGACCCAGTACTTC. Translating it yields CASSSVSYQETQYF.